This is a list of T cell receptor beta chains from one sample in a study of T cell responses to AZD1222 COVID-19 vaccine. Clones were read by immunoSEQ multiplex PCR, and TCRdb kept only the in-frame ones, dropping some. The sample comprises about 110,000 clones, nearly 90% of which are singletons, and around 3% rests with the top ten. Here the sequenced sample was peripheral blood, taken on day 0 of AZD1222 vaccination. These receptors originate from an adult in good health. Each CDR3 is given with its conserved first and last residue. A D gene is named only where the DNA matches it firmly. Clone size, where shown, is once, few, many, or a class for clones that have expanded.

TRBJ1-4 | TRBD1 | - | TRBV7-6 | CASSLRVAGGFEKLFF | TGTGCCAGCAGCTTAAGGGTCGCAGGGGGCTTTGAAAAACTGTTTTTT
TRBJ2-5 | - | once | TRBV6-5 | CASSLTQGQETQYF | TGTGCCAGCAGCTTGACACAAGGCCAAGAGACCCAGTACTTC
TRBJ1-5 | - | - | TRBV19 | CASSIDSGGNQPQHF | TGTGCCAGTAGTATAGATTCTGGGGGCAATCAGCCCCAGCATTTT
TRBJ1-2 | - | - | TRBV4-2 | CASSHQTVRDPYGYTF | TGTGCCAGCAGCCACCAGACAGTGAGGGACCCCTATGGCTACACCTTC
TRBJ1-4 | TRBD1 | - | TRBV7-6 | CASSLVAGGINEKLFF | TGTGCCAGCAGCTTAGTAGCAGGGGGTATTAATGAAAAACTGTTTTTT
TRBJ1-1 | TRBD1 | - | TRBV2 | CANHRDRVNTEAFF | TGTGCCAACCACAGGGACAGGGTGAACACTGAAGCTTTCTTT
TRBJ2-3 | TRBD1 | - | TRBV7-9 | CASTSGTGRRDTQYF | TGTGCCAGCACCTCCGGGACAGGGCGAAGAGATACGCAGTATTTT
TRBJ1-1 | - | - | TRBV4-2 | CASSQNLKGGDTEAFF | TGTGCCAGCAGCCAAAATTTAAAGGGGGGCGACACTGAAGCTTTCTTT
TRBJ1-1 | - | few | TRBV2 | CASREPNTEAFF | TGTGCCAGCAGGGAGCCGAACACTGAAGCTTTCTTT
TRBJ1-3 | - | - | TRBV7-9 | CASSLDRYDLISGNTIYF | TGTGCCAGCAGCCTGGACAGATACGACCTAATCTCTGGAAACACCATATATTTT
TRBJ2-7 | - | - | TRBV5-1 | CASSLDPGRKEYEQYF | TGCGCCAGCAGCTTGGATCCGGGACGTAAAGAATACGAGCAGTACTTC
TRBJ1-3 | - | - | TRBV3-1/TRBV3-2 | CASSQDPKVGNTIYF | TGTGCCAGCAGCCAAGATCCGAAGGTGGGAAACACCATATATTTT
TRBJ2-7 | - | - | TRBV28 | CASFPSARTVVYEQYF | TGTGCCAGCTTCCCTAGCGCACGGACGGTAGTATACGAGCAGTACTTC
TRBJ2-4 | TRBD1 | - | TRBV19 | CASSIGGQGAKNIQYF | TGTGCCAGTAGTATAGGGGGACAGGGGGCCAAAAACATTCAGTACTTC
TRBJ2-7 | TRBD2 | few | TRBV28 | CASRLAGMNYEQYF | TGTGCCAGCAGGTTAGCGGGGATGAACTACGAGCAGTACTTC
TRBJ2-1 | - | - | TRBV28 | CASTARTYNEQFF | TGTGCCAGCACCGCCCGGACCTACAATGAGCAGTTCTTC
TRBJ1-2 | - | - | TRBV19 | CASSIGPANYGYTF | TGTGCCAGTAGTATAGGACCAGCTAACTATGGCTACACCTTC
TRBJ2-3 | - | - | TRBV5-1 | CASSLDPASGTDTQYF | TGCGCCAGCAGCTTGGATCCGGCTAGCGGCACAGATACGCAGTATTTT
TRBJ2-1 | - | - | TRBV11-2 | CASCLSLGLVYNEQFF | TGTGCCAGCTGTCTATCCCTGGGGTTGGTGTACAATGAGCAGTTCTTC
TRBJ1-2 | - | - | TRBV28 | CASRKRGSPSSGYTF | TGTGCCAGCAGGAAAAGGGGGTCCCCCAGTAGTGGCTACACCTTC
TRBJ2-5 | - | - | TRBV4-3 | CASSQDPGRGETQYF | TGCGCCAGCAGCCAAGATCCTGGCCGGGGGGAGACCCAGTACTTC
TRBJ1-1 | TRBD1 | - | TRBV6-4 | CASSVDRANTEAFF | TGTGCCAGCAGTGTTGACAGGGCGAACACTGAAGCTTTCTTT
TRBJ1-1 | - | few | TRBV27 | CASSLSQGSNTEAFF | TGTGCCAGCAGTTTATCTCAGGGTTCCAACACTGAAGCTTTCTTT
TRBJ1-5 | - | - | TRBV5-6 | CASSSQGISNQPQHF | TGTGCCAGCAGCTCCCAGGGTATAAGCAATCAGCCCCAGCATTTT